This T cell receptor (beta chain) was documented in a study of cytomegalovirus exposure and HLA in healthy donors. Study-level findings and limits: Subsequent analysis revealed that first-cohort TCR clusters tended to co-occur in the approximately 120 validation repertoires.

As regards this clone: Its specificity is unknown.

Profiling relied on immunoSEQ multiplex PCR, and the TCRdb table lists in-frame clones only, not all of them. The table lists fewer than 250,000 clones, around four fifths of them singletons, with 4.5% to 7% in the top ten. The CDR3 has 15 residues. Germline V CDR1 and CDR2: WNHNN, SYGVQD (reference sequence). V was trimmed by 0 bases and J by 1 base, leaving 9 bases between them. The specimen sequenced was PBMCs. This receptor was identified in a woman under 30 in good health and CMV-seronegative. This rearrangement joins TRBV10-1 to TRBJ1-1; possible D gene TRBD1, 5 bases. The CDR3 coding sequence is TGCGCCAGCAGTGAGTCAAGGGGAGCGAACACTGAAGCTTTCTTT. This encodes CASSESRGANTEAFF.